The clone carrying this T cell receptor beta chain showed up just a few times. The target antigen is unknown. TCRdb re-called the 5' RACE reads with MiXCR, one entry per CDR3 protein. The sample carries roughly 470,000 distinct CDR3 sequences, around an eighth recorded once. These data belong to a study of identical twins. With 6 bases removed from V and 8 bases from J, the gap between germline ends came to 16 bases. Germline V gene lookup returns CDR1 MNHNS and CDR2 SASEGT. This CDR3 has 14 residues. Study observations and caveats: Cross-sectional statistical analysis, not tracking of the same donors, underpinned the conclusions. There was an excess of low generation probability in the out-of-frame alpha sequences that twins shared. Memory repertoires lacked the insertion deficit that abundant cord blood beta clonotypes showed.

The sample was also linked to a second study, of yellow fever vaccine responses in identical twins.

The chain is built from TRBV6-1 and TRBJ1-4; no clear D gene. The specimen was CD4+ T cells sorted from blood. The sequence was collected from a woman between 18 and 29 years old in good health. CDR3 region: CASRVQNPWEKLFF. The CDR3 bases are TGTGCCAGCAGGGTACAGAATCCTTGGGAAAAACTGTTTTTT.